These 2 T cell receptor beta chains were sequenced from one sample in a study of blood T cells in healthy people across ages. With a J-beta primer mix and a sample-barcoded 5' primer, a second PCR ran roughly 6 to 11 cycles. Using its own MiXCR run on the 5' RACE reads, TCRdb lists one record per CDR3 protein. The sample includes over a million distinct CDR3 sequences, around 40% of them seen just once. Material for sequencing was blood. The receptors were sampled from a woman aged 18-29 years in good health.

This clonotype showed up just once. V gene TRBV28 combines with J gene TRBJ2-5, with a tentative D call TRBD2 (6 bases). This CDR3 has 15 amino acids. Germline CDR1 and CDR2: MDHEN and SYDVKM. Trimming shortened V by 3 bases and J by 2 bases, and 13 bases separated the two germline ends. The CDR3 DNA follows: TGTGCCAGCAGTTTTCCTGCAAGCGGGCAAGAGACCCAGTACTTC. Amino acid sequence: CASSFPASGQETQYF.

CDR3 residues: CASRETRQGDPYQPQHF. In DNA form, the CDR3 reads TGTGCCAGCAGAGAAACCCGACAGGGGGACCCGTATCAGCCCCAGCATTTT. The chain joins TRBV6-1 to TRBJ1-5, with TRBD1 identical over 9 bases. The junction had 14 bases not matched to a gene; V was cut back by 6 bases and J by 5 bases. The length of the CDR3 is 17 residues. CDR1 and CDR2 (germline): MNHNS, SASEGT.